The 31 T cell receptor beta chains below were found in one sample sequenced in a study of T cells in women clearing cervical HPV infection. Clones were read by immunoSEQ multiplex PCR, and TCRdb kept only the in-frame ones, dropping some. The data include 25,000 to 30,000 clones; the top ten clones carry around 3.5%. The sample comprised blood buffy coat. The receptors shown here come from a woman aged 18-70 years with a cervical HPV16 infection that either progressed to CIN3+ or cleared (not recorded which).

Worth noting for this clone: The sequence runs out 3 residues before the end of the CDR3; the remainder is reconstructed from the germline J gene. The V call is TRBV7-9, the J call TRBJ1-5; 9 bases match TRBD1. The junction had 5 bases not matched to a gene; V was cut back by 6 bases and J by 2 bases. This CDR3 contains 15 residues. CDR1 is SEHNR, CDR2 FQNEAQ, per germline (reference sequence). CDR3 DNA, as far as it was read: TGTGCCAGCAGTTCCACAGGGGGCGGCAATCAGCCC. It codes for CASSSTGGGNQP. The entire CDR3 is CASSSTGGGNQPQHF.

Partial CDR3 DNA: TGCGCCAGCAGCGCAGCACAGGGGGGCCCTGAA. As protein: CASSAAQGGPE. In full, the CDR3 reads CASSAAQGGPEAFF. The V call is TRBV5-1, the J call TRBJ1-1; TRBD1 matches at 8 bases. The CDR3 end falls 3 residues outside the read, so it is completed with the germline J gene. CDR3 length: 14 amino acids. J was trimmed by 6 bases and V by 4 bases; bases with no gene match: 8. CDR1 is SGHRS, CDR2 YFSETQ, per germline.

A note on this clone: Read data end 3 residues before the CDR3 end; the end is taken from the germline J gene. The rearrangement uses TRBV19 and TRBJ1-2, with D maybe TRBD1 (6 bases). From germline, CDR1 is LNHDA and CDR2 SQIVND (reference sequence). The CDR3 has 15 amino acids. The CDR3: CASSKVGTPYYDYTF. The covered CDR3 bases are TGTGCCAGTAGCAAAGTCGGGACACCTTACTACGAC. The entire variable domain, with the rest obtained from reference TRBV19 and TRBJ1-2, is as follows: DGGITQSPKYLFRKEGQNVTLSCEQNLNHDAMYWYRQDPGQGLRLIYYSQIVNDFQKGDIAEGYSVSREKKESFPLTVTSAQKNPTAFYLCASSKVGTPYYDYTFGSGTRLTVV.

Concerning this clone itself: Coverage ceases 3 residues before the CDR3 finishes, and the germline J gene fills in the end. This chain uses TRBV10-3 with TRBJ1-1; 7 nucleotides line up with TRBD1. This CDR3 region has 14 residues. Per germline, CDR1 ENHRY and CDR2 SYGVKD. Trimming at V came to 6 bases and at J to 4 bases, leaving 8 bases not matched to a gene. This CDR3 reads CAISPGQILTEAFF. The CDR3 bases that were read are TGTGCCATCAGCCCGGGACAGATACTCACTGAA.

Details on this clone: Relative to the germline gene, one junction end is altered; a read error may explain this. The DNA ends 3 residues before the CDR3 does, and the rest of the CDR3 is filled in from the germline J gene. This chain joins TRBV4-2 and TRBJ2-7, with no clear D. From germline, CDR1 is LGHNA and CDR2 YNFKEQ. The CDR3 extends over 13 amino acids. The CDR3 reads CASSQDGSYEQYF. The part of the CDR3 DNA that was read is TGCGCCAGCAGCCAAGATGGCAGCTACGAG.

Comment on this clone: Read data end 3 residues before the CDR3 end; the end is taken from the germline J gene. V and J are TRBV14 and TRBJ2-3; D gene unclear. Germline lookup yields CDR1 SGHDN and CDR2 FVKESK. V lost 2 bases, J lost 5 bases, and 5 bases lay in between. The length of the CDR3 is 12 residues. The part of the CDR3 DNA that was read is TGTGCCAGCAGCCAATCAGGAGATACG. Encoded protein: CASSQSGDT. The CDR3 as a whole reads CASSQSGDTQYF.

Points on this clone: The read comes to an end 3 residues before the CDR3 does, leaving the germline J gene to fill in the end. The V and J genes are TRBV5-5 and TRBJ2-7; weak D call: TRBD2 (6 bases). The CDR3 loop spans 14 amino acids. The V gene's germline CDR1 is SGHKS and CDR2 YYEKEE (reference sequence). V shed 4 bases and J shed 4 bases, with 15 bases lying between them. Incomplete CDR3 DNA: TGTGCCAGCAGCCGCGGATCCGCGGGGTACGAG. This encodes CASSRGSAGYE. The full CDR3 reads CASSRGSAGYEQYF.

Of note for this clone: The read ends 3 residues early relative to the CDR3; the germline J gene fills the gap. The J gene is TRBJ2-1, the V gene TRBV20-1; D not certain. Trimming removed 6 bases from V and 5 bases from J, with 8 bases in between. The CDR3 loop spans 11 amino acids. From germline, CDR1 is DFQATT and CDR2 SNEGSKA (reference sequence). CDR3: CSASRNNEQFF. CDR3 DNA (partial): TGCAGTGCATCCAGAAACAATGAG.

A word on this clone: With the read ending 3 residues before the CDR3 end, the germline J gene is used to fill in that end. The chain couples TRBV30 to TRBJ1-1; possible D gene TRBD1, 5 bases. Trimming took 4 bases from V and 1 from J, leaving 10 bases between them. The CDR3 has 13 amino acids. Germline CDR1 is GTSNPN and CDR2 is SVGIG (reference sequence). The CDR3 protein is CAWNTQANTEAFF. The sequenced CDR3 bases are TGTGCCTGGAATACACAGGCGAACACTGAA.

Points on this clone: Germline is not matched at one junction end, which may reflect a read error. The read ends 3 residues before the CDR3 terminus; that terminus is restored from the germline J gene. The chain carries TRBV7-7 and TRBJ1-1, with 8 bases that match TRBD1. The germline gives CDR1 SSHAT, CDR2 FNYEAQ (reference sequence). This CDR3 region has 16 residues. The CDR3 reads CASSPFGQGSNTEAFF. The DNA read from the CDR3 is TGTGCTAGCAGCCCGTTTGGACAGGGATCTAACACTGAA.

With regard to this clone: The missing CDR3 end, 3 residues past where the read stops, is filled in from the germline J gene. The V call is TRBV2, the J call TRBJ2-7; 9 nucleotides line up with TRBD2. The CDR3 consists of 15 residues. Germline V gene lookup returns CDR1 SNHLY and CDR2 FYNNEI. The trim removed 2 bases at V and 2 bases at J, leaving 4 bases unmatched. CDR3 DNA, as far as it was read: TGTGCCAGCAGTGAAATAGCGGGGGACCCCTACGAG. Residues: CASSEIAGDPYE. The CDR3 in its entirety is CASSEIAGDPYEQYF.

With respect to this clone: The read falls 3 residues short of the CDR3 end, and the missing part is taken from the germline J gene. V and J are TRBV7-9 and TRBJ1-1; a possible D gene is TRBD1 (6 bases). CDR1 is SEHNR and CDR2 is FQNEAQ in the germline V gene (reference sequence). This CDR3 spans 12 amino acids. The part of the CDR3 DNA that was read is TGTGCCAGCAGCTTAGAGCAGGGGATG. It yields the protein CASSLEQGM. The full CDR3 is CASSLEQGMAFF.

Regarding this clone: The CDR3 end is not reached by the read, which stops 3 residues before it; the germline J gene fills it in. The V call is TRBV9, the J call TRBJ2-2; 14 bases fit TRBD2. The CDR3 is 15 residues long. Germline lookup yields CDR1 SGDLS and CDR2 YYNGEE. Germline trimming cut 2 bases from V and 6 bases from J; bases unmatched to any gene: 0. CDR3 bases read: TGTGCCAGCAGCGTGACTAGCGGGGGGGCCGGGGAG. This codes for CASSVTSGGAGE. The whole CDR3 sequence reads CASSVTSGGAGELFF.

A remark on this clone: The read comes to an end 3 residues before the CDR3 does, leaving the germline J gene to fill in the end. The rearrangement uses TRBV20-1 and TRBJ1-6, with 7 bases fitting TRBD1. Germline V gene sequence: CDR1 DFQATT, CDR2 SNEGSKA (reference sequence). This CDR3 is built from 15 residues. The V and J ends lost 2 bases and 8 bases, in that order; junction bases with no gene match: 9. This CDR3 is CSARHRQGPHSPLHF. Incomplete CDR3 DNA: TGCAGTGCTAGACACCGACAGGGACCTCATTCACCC.

Concerning this clone itself: Coverage ceases 3 residues before the CDR3 finishes, and the germline J gene fills in the end. V gene TRBV5-1 combines with J gene TRBJ2-7; 8 bases match TRBD2. After removal of 7 bases from V and 4 bases from J, the junction contained 7 bases not matched to a gene. There are 13 residues in the CDR3. Germline V gene lookup returns CDR1 SGHRS and CDR2 YFSETQ. The CDR3 here is CASASGGPYEQYF. CDR3 bases read: TGCGCCAGCGCAAGCGGGGGACCTTACGAG.

Notes on this clone: The missing CDR3 end, 3 residues past where the read stops, is filled in from the germline J gene. The chain has TRBV7-6 and TRBJ1-2; D ambiguous. Germline assignment: CDR1 SGHVS and CDR2 FNYEAQ. The length of the CDR3 is 16 residues. The DNA read from the CDR3 is TGTGCCAGCAGCTTAGCAATAGCGGAGGCCTACAATGAC. This encodes CASSLAIAEAYND. The complete CDR3 reads CASSLAIAEAYNDYTF.

A word on this clone: The junction does not match germline at one end; this may be a read error. The CDR3 end falls 3 residues outside the read, so it is completed with the germline J gene. The chain has TRBV7-7 and TRBJ2-1; tentative D call: TRBD1 (6 bases). The germline V gene encodes CDR1 SSHAT and CDR2 FNYEAQ (reference sequence). The CDR3 is 14 amino acids. The CDR3 spells CASSSPGTPNEQFF. Partial CDR3 DNA: TGTGCTAGCAGTTCTCCTGGGACACCCAATGAG. The full variable domain, rest sourced from reference TRBV7-7 and TRBJ2-1, is GAGVSQSPRYKVTKRGQDVTLRCDPISSHATLYWYQQALGQGPEFLTYFNYEAQPDKSGLPSDRFSAERPEGSISTLTIQRTEQRDSAMYRCASSSPGTPNEQFFGPGTRLTVL.

Comments on this clone: The read terminates 3 residues ahead of where the CDR3 ends, so the germline J gene completes it. J is TRBJ1-5 and V is TRBV29-1; perhaps TRBD1 as D (5 bases). CDR3 length: 12 amino acids. V lost 4 bases to trimming and J lost 2 bases, with 6 bases between them. CDR1 is SQVTM and CDR2 is ANQGSEA in the germline V gene. CDR3 in amino acids: CSVGQRNQPQHF. The DNA read from the CDR3 is TGCAGCGTTGGACAGCGCAATCAGCCC.

As regards this clone: The read falls 3 residues short of the CDR3 end, and the missing part is taken from the germline J gene. This chain uses TRBV9 with TRBJ1-6, with D tentatively TRBD1 (5 bases). The V end lost 6 bases, the J end lost 5 bases, and 15 bases lay between the germline ends. The CDR3 has 15 residues. The germline V gene has CDR1 SGDLS and CDR2 YYNGEE. CDR3 in amino acids: CASNRDTGDNSPLHF. Partial CDR3 DNA: TGTGCCAGCAACAGAGACACAGGCGATAATTCACCC.

As concerns this clone: The read falls 3 residues short of the CDR3 end, and the missing part is taken from the germline J gene. This chain connects TRBV7-9 to TRBJ1-2; weak D call: TRBD1 (5 bases). The germline gives CDR1 SEHNR, CDR2 FQNEAQ (reference sequence). The CDR3 spans 15 residues. CDR3 in amino acids: CASSFLGGSYNDYTF. The part of the CDR3 DNA that was read is TGTGCCAGCAGCTTTCTGGGGGGGAGCTACAATGAC. Full variable domain (remainder filled in from reference TRBV7-9 and TRBJ1-2): DTGVSQNPRHKITKRGQNVTFRCDPISEHNRLYWYRQTLGQGPEFLTYFQNEAQLEKSRLLSDRFSAERPKGSFSTLEIQRTEQGDSAMYLCASSFLGGSYNDYTFGSGTRLTVV.

In the case of this clone: The read gets to within 3 residues of the CDR3 end, and the germline J gene fills in the rest. The V call is TRBV5-1, the J call TRBJ1-3; the match to TRBD1 covers 12 bases. Germline CDR1 is SGHRS and CDR2 is YFSETQ. There are 19 residues in the CDR3. V was pared by 4 bases and J by 1 base, with 12 bases of the junction left unmatched. The part of the CDR3 DNA that was read is TGCGCCAGCAGCAGCGGGACAGGGGGCTTAGGCAGATCTGGAAACACC. The encoded protein is CASSSGTGGLGRSGNT. The entire CDR3 sequence reads CASSSGTGGLGRSGNTIYF.

On this clone: Read data end 3 residues before the CDR3 end; the end is taken from the germline J gene. The rearrangement joins TRBV5-6 to TRBJ1-2; D remains unclear. The CDR3 has 12 residues. CDR1 and CDR2 from the germline V gene are SGHDT and YYEEEE. This CDR3 is CASSSRTGGYTF. The sequenced CDR3 bases are TGTGCCAGCAGCTCGAGGACGGGGGGC.

Regarding this clone: The read finishes 3 residues shy of the CDR3 end, and the germline J gene is used to complete it. The rearrangement uses TRBV4-2 and TRBJ2-3; D uncertain. Germline V lookup: CDR1 LGHNA, CDR2 YNFKEQ. The V gene lost 1 base and the J gene lost 6 bases, with 11 bases spanning the gap. This CDR3 is built from 14 residues. The CDR3 loop reads CASSQAPGVDTQYF. CDR3 DNA (partial): TGTGCCAGCAGCCAAGCCCCGGGTGTGGATACG.

This clone is classed as medium-sized (0.01 to 0.1%) by frequency. The sequence runs out 3 residues before the end of the CDR3; the remainder is reconstructed from the germline J gene. The V call is TRBV14, the J call TRBJ1-1, with D perhaps TRBD1 (5 bases). The length of the CDR3 is 16 residues. Per the germline V gene, CDR1 is SGHDN and CDR2 is FVKESK. V lost 1 base, J lost 1 base, and 13 bases lay in between. This chain's CDR3 is CASSQGRRGRNTEAFF. The CDR3 bases that were read are TGTGCCAGCAGCCAAGGACGGAGGGGAAGGAACACTGAA.

Of note for this clone: The read ends 3 residues early relative to the CDR3; the germline J gene fills the gap. The chain has TRBV12-5 and TRBJ1-2; D ambiguous. V was cut by 3 bases and J by 0 bases, with 5 bases left in between. This CDR3 contains 13 residues. Germline V lookup: CDR1 LGHNT, CDR2 FRNRAP. The covered CDR3 bases are TGTGCTAGTGGTTTAGCCCCTAACTATGGC. Translating it yields CASGLAPNYG. The whole CDR3 reads CASGLAPNYGYTF. The whole variable domain, filled in from reference TRBV12-5 and TRBJ1-2, reads DARVTQTPRHKVTEMGQEVTMRCQPILGHNTVFWYRQTMMQGLELLAYFRNRAPLDDSGMPKDRFSAEMPDATLATLKIQPSEPRDSAVYFCASGLAPNYGYTFGSGTRLTVV.

On this clone: The read ends 3 residues early relative to the CDR3; the germline J gene fills the gap. The chain recombines TRBV5-6 with TRBJ1-2; 7 bases are shared with TRBD1. This CDR3 is 15 amino acids long. Germline trimming cut 4 bases from V and 0 bases from J; bases unmatched to any gene: 6. Germline loops: CDR1 SGHDT, CDR2 YYEEEE. The CDR3: CASSIGTVTNYGYTF. Incomplete CDR3 DNA: TGTGCCAGCAGCATCGGGACAGTAACTAACTATGGC.

A note on this clone: Compared with germline, one end of the junction differs, possibly owing to a read error. The read ends 3 residues shy of where the CDR3 ends; the end is completed using the germline J gene. The chain links TRBV4-2 to TRBJ1-5, with a possible D match to TRBD1 (5 bases). The CDR3 extends over 13 amino acids. Germline loops: CDR1 LGHNA, CDR2 YNFKEQ. The CDR3 bases that were read are TGCGCCAGCAGCCAAGAGACAGATCAGCCC. Protein sequence: CASSQETDQP. The CDR3 in full is CASSQETDQPQHF.

Details on this clone: The sequence runs out 3 residues before the end of the CDR3; the remainder is reconstructed from the germline J gene. The chain combines TRBV6-2 or TRBV6-3 with TRBJ1-1; 8 bases fit TRBD1. The CDR3 runs to 14 residues. V lost 6 bases, J lost 0 bases, and 3 bases stayed unmatched. CDR1 is MNHEY, CDR2 SVGEGT, per germline. CDR3 sequence: CASRRQGLNTEAFF. The part of the CDR3 DNA that was read is TGTGCCAGCAGGAGACAGGGGCTGAACACTGAA.

This clone counts as medium-sized by frequency. The read comes to an end 3 residues before the CDR3 does, leaving the germline J gene to fill in the end. This chain connects TRBV18 to TRBJ2-3; the match to TRBD2 covers 7 bases. Germline V gene lookup returns CDR1 KGHSH and CDR2 LQKENI. V shed 5 bases and J 5 bases; nucleotides not matched to a gene: 4. CDR3 length: 13 residues. CDR3 DNA, as far as it was read: TGTGCCAGCTCAACTAGCGCCGGAGATACG. Encoded protein: CASSTSAGDT. The full CDR3 protein is CASSTSAGDTQYF.

Details on this clone: From the germline J gene comes the end of the CDR3, since the read stops 3 residues before it. The chain combines TRBV7-6 with TRBJ1-2; TRBD1 might be the D (5 bases). Per the germline V gene, CDR1 is SGHVS and CDR2 is FNYEAQ. The CDR3 sequence is 16 residues long. This chain's CDR3 is CASSPRAGTSYNDYTF. CDR3 bases read: TGTGCCAGCAGCCCGCGAGCGGGGACCTCCTACAATGAC.

The CDR3 sequence: CASSGQGASTEAFF. The sequenced part of the CDR3 DNA is TGTGCCAGCAGTGGACAGGGGGCGAGCACTGAA. This chain uses TRBV2 with TRBJ1-1; 10 bases agree with TRBD1. With the read ending 3 residues before the CDR3 end, the germline J gene is used to fill in that end. After removal of 4 bases from V and 4 bases from J, the junction contained 3 bases not matched to a gene. The germline gives CDR1 SNHLY, CDR2 FYNNEI. The CDR3 runs 14 residues.